The 11 T cell receptor beta chains reported below all come from one sample, sequenced in a study of post-analysis software for immune sequencing data (dated by TCRdb to between 2015 and 2016). This specimen's time point label, per the study, means: second blood draw from one MS patient after hematopoietic stem cell transplantation. Libraries were prepared through PCR. Sequenced on an Illumina HiSeq 2500. To reduce PCR and sequencing biases, unique molecular identifiers were built into the TCR beta cDNA libraries. Clones were called with MiXCR by TCRdb after fastp trimmed the public reads at Q25, and only in-frame beta chains were retained. Rows are combined by CDR3 protein, so each entry shows the most common genes and DNA. This sample lists 160,000 or so distinct CDR3 sequences; approximately 35% were detected once. 28% of the sample is held by the ten biggest clonotypes. Material: blood, obtained after autologous hematopoietic stem cell transplantation. The receptors originated from a girl under 18 with multiple sclerosis. Donor details come from another sample of the same person, matched by shared clones.

The CDR3 nucleotides read TGTGCCAGCAGCCCCCGATCTAATGAAAAACTGTTTTTT. Protein: CASSPRSNEKLFF. The rearrangement links TRBV9 to TRBJ1-4, with D uncertain. Germline CDR1 and CDR2: SGDLS and YYNGEE. Trimming cost V 4 bases and J 3 bases, with 7 bases left between them. The CDR3 consists of 13 residues.

This clonotype was seen a few times. This rearrangement joins TRBV27 to TRBJ1-2; TRBD1 aligns across 7 bases. CDR3 length equals 15 residues. Unmatched junction bases numbered 6, after V lost 3 bases and J lost 2 bases. In germline, CDR1 is MNHEY, CDR2 SMNVEV (reference sequence). The DNA for the CDR3 is TGTGCCAGCAGTTTGTACAGGGGCGGAAACTATGGCTACACCTTC. It codes for CASSLYRGGNYGYTF.

The V call is TRBV10-3, the J call TRBJ1-5; 8 nucleotides line up with TRBD1. V gave up 6 bases and J gave up 7 bases; unmatched junction bases: 5. Germline V gene data show CDR1 as ENHRY and CDR2 as SYGVKD. The CDR3 sequence is 13 residues long. The CDR3 spells CAISAQGDQPQHF. The CDR3 nucleotides read TGTGCCATCAGCGCACAGGGGGACCAGCCCCAGCATTTT.

Concerning this clonotype: One end of the junction does not line up with germline, which may come from a read error. The rearrangement uses TRBV7-7 and TRBJ2-5, with 11 bases identical to TRBD2. The CDR3 contains 15 residues. Germline CDR1 is SSHAT and CDR2 is FNYEAQ (reference sequence). CDR3 sequence reads: CASSYTSGSTETQYF. The CDR3 DNA sequence: TGTGCTAGCAGCTACACTAGCGGGAGTACTGAGACCCAGTACTTC.

This clonotype was observed a few times. This rearrangement joins TRBV18 to TRBJ2-7; D is unresolved. The CDR3 consists of 11 residues. Germline-derived CDR1 and CDR2 are KGHSH and LQKENI. The ends were cut back, 3 bases at V and 6 bases at J, with 6 bases in the middle. In nucleotides, the CDR3 is TGTGCCAGCTCACCCAAGAGCGAGCAGTACTTC. It specifies CASSPKSEQYF.

The chain has TRBV6-2 or TRBV6-3 and TRBJ2-5; D uncertain. From germline, CDR1 is MNHEY and CDR2 SVGEGT. CDR3 length equals 12 residues. V lost 7 bases and J 5 bases, leaving 11 bases between the germline ends. This chain's CDR3 is CASTYSHETQYF. For the CDR3, the DNA is TGTGCCAGCACCTACTCCCACGAGACCCAGTACTTC.

The rearrangement links TRBV3-1 to TRBJ2-1; 9 nucleotides line up with TRBD1. Germline V gene lookup returns CDR1 LGHDT and CDR2 YNNKEL (reference sequence). The CDR3 extends over 15 amino acids. V lost 4 bases and J lost 9; bases outside the gene matches: 10. DNA for the CDR3: TGTGCCAGCAGCCCTCTAGGACAGGGGCTAGGTGAGCAGTTCTTC. Translated: CASSPLGQGLGEQFF.

This clonotype is classed as medium-sized. The chain recombines TRBV6-2 or TRBV6-3 with TRBJ2-3, with 8 bases matching TRBD1. The germline V gene has CDR1 MNHEY and CDR2 SVGEGT. Trimming removed 2 bases from V and 0 bases from J; junction bases left unmatched: 1. This CDR3 is 15 amino acids long. This CDR3 is CASSYRDRSTDTQYF. CDR3 DNA sequence: TGTGCCAGCAGTTACAGGGACAGGAGCACAGATACGCAGTATTTT.

V gene TRBV6-5 combines with J gene TRBJ1-1; no firm D call. Trimming shortened V by 5 bases and J by 3 bases, and 10 bases separated the two germline ends. This CDR3 is built from 13 residues. CDR1 and CDR2 from the germline V gene are MNHEY and SVGAGI. The CDR3 is CASSLNSDTEAFF. CDR3 in DNA: TGTGCCAGCAGTCTAAACTCGGACACTGAAGCTTTCTTT.

This sequence joins TRBV28 and TRBJ2-2, with D possibly being TRBD2 (5 bases). This CDR3 spans 15 amino acids. The germline V and J ends were trimmed by 7 bases and 4 bases, with 16 bases remaining between them. Germline V gene sequence: CDR1 MDHEN, CDR2 SYDVKM. CDR3 residues: CASTLGGSGTGELFF. The CDR3 region has the DNA TGTGCCAGCACCTTGGGCGGGTCGGGCACCGGGGAGCTGTTTTTT.

The chain links TRBV7-9 to TRBJ2-1; TRBD1 or TRBD2 may be the D gene (5 bases each). V lost 5 bases to trimming and J lost 4 bases, with 18 bases between them. Germline V gene data show CDR1 as SEHNR and CDR2 as FQNEAQ (reference sequence). This CDR3 comprises 16 residues. CDR3: CASSARQRVDYNEQFF. CDR3 bases: TGTGCCAGCAGCGCGAGACAGAGGGTGGATTACAATGAGCAGTTCTTC.